The clone carrying this T cell receptor (beta chain) has a count of ten or more. The read is 3 residues too short to cover the CDR3 end, so that end is filled in from the germline J gene. The record originates from a study of T cell clonality in common variable immunodeficiency. Deletions cut 3 bases from V and 0 bases from J, with 19 bases between. This CDR3 contains 18 residues. Germline V lookup: CDR1 LGHNA, CDR2 YNFKEQ. Clones were sequenced by immunoSEQ multiplex PCR, and TCRdb holds only the in-frame ones, with some missing. The repertoire consists of roughly 38,000 clones, none detected only once.

Sequenced material: peripheral blood mononuclear cells. The genes are TRBV4-2 and TRBJ2-3; D might be TRBD2 (6 bases). This clonotype was obtained from a person between 18 and 75 years old in good health. The sequenced CDR3 bases are TGTGCCAGCAGCCACCCTAACCTACTAGCAACTAGCACAGATACG. This sequence encodes CASSHPNLLATSTDT. From start to end, the CDR3 is CASSHPNLLATSTDTQYF.